The rows below give T cell receptor beta chains drawn from one sample of a study of shared clonotypes between healthy human individuals. Some clones are missing from TCRdb's copy, which holds only in-frame ones; the method was immunoSEQ multiplex PCR. The table records about 2.5 million clones, approximately 90% of them present only once. Sequencing was done on a sample of naive CD4+ T cells from PBMCs. Receptor source: a young man in good health. Some clones in this sample may be carry-over from other donors' samples. CDR3s include the opening cysteine and the closing phenylalanine or tryptophan. D genes are given only for firm matches. The listing skips clone size in some rows; elsewhere it reads once, few, many or a size class.

CDR3 DNA,CDR3 protein,J gene,D gene,V gene,clone size,CDR3 length
TGTGCCAGCAGCCCCGGGGGGGCAGGGGCGGCAGAGACCCAGTACTTC,CASSPGGAGAAETQYF,TRBJ2-5,TRBD2,TRBV9,-,16
TGCGCCAGCAGTGTATGGGGGAGCAATCAGCCCCAGCATTTT,CASSVWGSNQPQHF,TRBJ1-5,-,TRBV10-1,few,14
TGTGCCAGCATCCACGGCCGTTCTGGAAACACCATATATTTT,CASIHGRSGNTIYF,TRBJ1-3,-,TRBV19,-,14
TGTGCCATCAGTGAGGGGGGGTCAACTAATGAAAAACTGTTTTTT,CAISEGGSTNEKLFF,TRBJ1-4,-,TRBV10-3,once,15
TGTGCCAGCAGTTTATCGGGGGGGGTTTTGTACGAGCAGTACTTC,CASSLSGGVLYEQYF,TRBJ2-7,TRBD2,TRBV28,-,15
TGTGCCAGTAGTACCGACAGGGTCGGCTACACCTTC,CASSTDRVGYTF,TRBJ1-2,TRBD1,TRBV19,-,12
TGTGCCAGCAGCTCACCGACAAGAACCTACGAGCAGTACTTC,CASSSPTRTYEQYF,TRBJ2-7,-,TRBV5-4,-,14
TGTGCCACTAAGAACAGGGGTGGTGAGCAGTTCTTC,CATKNRGGEQFF,TRBJ2-1,TRBD1,TRBV6-4,-,12
TGCGCCAGCAGCTTGGAGGGACTAGTGTCCGGGGAGCTGTTTTTT,CASSLEGLVSGELFF,TRBJ2-2,TRBD2,TRBV5-1,-,15
TGTGCCAGCAGCCCTTACAGGGGGTTAAACACAGATACGCAGTATTTT,CASSPYRGLNTDTQYF,TRBJ2-3,TRBD1,TRBV5-4,-,16
TGTGCCAGCAGTTTTCCCAGGCCGGCGAACCGATACCCCGACAATGAGCAGTTCTTC,CASSFPRPANRYPDNEQFF,TRBJ2-1,-,TRBV28,-,19
TGTGCCAGCAGTGTGTGGGAAAAACTGTTTTTT,CASSVWEKLFF,TRBJ1-4,-,TRBV6-1,-,11
TGCGCCAGCAGCTTGGAGGCTTTGACAGGAGGCCAGCCCCAGCATTTT,CASSLEALTGGQPQHF,TRBJ1-5,-,TRBV5-1,-,16
TGTGCCAGCCGGAGAACAGTTTCCCAGGCCGAGCAGTACTTC,CASRRTVSQAEQYF,TRBJ2-7,-,TRBV5-8,-,14
TGTGCCAGCAGTCTAACCCTCGACGGAGCCTATGGCTACACCTTC,CASSLTLDGAYGYTF,TRBJ1-2,-,TRBV28,-,15
TGCAGCGTCGGGACTGGAAAATACAATGAGCAGTTCTTC,CSVGTGKYNEQFF,TRBJ2-1,-,TRBV29-1,-,13
TGTGCCAGCAGCCTACCGGGACTAGCGGGAGGGGGGACAGATACGCAGTATTTT,CASSLPGLAGGGTDTQYF,TRBJ2-3,TRBD2,TRBV5-5,-,18
TGCGCCAGCAGCTTGGGAGGGTGGAATGAGCAGTTCTTC,CASSLGGWNEQFF,TRBJ2-1,-,TRBV5-1,-,13
TGTGCCAGCAGTGACTCGAAGATGGGACAGATCTATGGCTACACCTTC,CASSDSKMGQIYGYTF,TRBJ1-2,TRBD1,TRBV6-4,-,16
TGTGCCAGCAGTTTATCGACTTTACAGATGAACACCGGGGAGCTGTTTTTT,CASSLSTLQMNTGELFF,TRBJ2-2,-,TRBV28,-,17
TGCGCCAGCAGCCAAGATTCCGCGGGAGGGTACGAGCAGTACTTC,CASSQDSAGGYEQYF,TRBJ2-7,TRBD2,TRBV4-1,-,15
TGCAGTCCGAGAGGGGATGGTGGCTACACCTTC,CSPRGDGGYTF,TRBJ1-2,-,TRBV20-1,-,11
TGTGCCAGCAGTTTGGGCGGACACCCGGGGTACGAGCAGTACTTC,CASSLGGHPGYEQYF,TRBJ2-7,-,TRBV28,-,15
TGTGCCAGCAGCCGCCCCGACCTGTGGGGCTACGAGCAGTACTTC,CASSRPDLWGYEQYF,TRBJ2-7,-,TRBV21-1,-,15
TGTGCCAGCTCACCACCAGGGTTTGACGAGCAGTACTTC,CASSPPGFDEQYF,TRBJ2-7,-,TRBV18,-,13
TGTGCCAGCAGAGACAGGGGTGTGGAAAAACTGTTTTTT,CASRDRGVEKLFF,TRBJ1-4,TRBD1,TRBV28,-,13
TGTGCCAGTAGCACCGGGACAGGGGCCCGCCAGAGTCGATCCGAAGCTTTCTTT,CASSTGTGARQSRSEAFF,TRBJ1-1,TRBD1,TRBV19,few,18
TGTGCCTGTCCCGGGGCCAGGGATGGGGCCGGGGAGCTGTTTTTT,CACPGARDGAGELFF,TRBJ2-2,-,TRBV30,-,15
TGTGCCAGCAGGCCCCTGACAGCTACACCGCAGTACTTC,CASRPLTATPQYF,TRBJ2-7,-,TRBV6-1,few,13
TGTGCCAGCAGTTACGGGTCTTCATCGGGGGAGACCCAGTACTTC,CASSYGSSSGETQYF,TRBJ2-5,-,TRBV6-5,-,15
TGTGCCAGCAGTTCACAGGGTTCCTACGAGCAGTACTTC,CASSSQGSYEQYF,TRBJ2-7,-,TRBV27,once,13
TGTGCCAGCAGTTTCCCCTTGACAGGCCTTAATTCACCCCTCCACTTT,CASSFPLTGLNSPLHF,TRBJ1-6,-,TRBV27,-,16
TGTGCCAGCAGCTTAGATCGGGTCGATGGCTACACCTTC,CASSLDRVDGYTF,TRBJ1-2,-,TRBV11-2,once,13
TGTGCCAGCAGTTTCGGGTGGAGTGGGAGATCTGCGTACGAGCAGTACTTC,CASSFGWSGRSAYEQYF,TRBJ2-7,-,TRBV28,-,17
TGTGCCATCGCTGGAGGGGACAATGAAAAACTGTTTTTT,CAIAGGDNEKLFF,TRBJ1-4,-,TRBV10-3,-,13
TGTGCCAGCAGGGGACGGGGAATGAACACTGAAGCTTTCTTT,CASRGRGMNTEAFF,TRBJ1-1,-,TRBV2,-,14
TGCGCCAGCAGCCAACCTCCGGGCCCCCCCCGGGAGACCCAGTACTTC,CASSQPPGPPRETQYF,TRBJ2-5,-,TRBV4-1,-,16
TGTGCCAGCACGCAGGACAGGGGGCGGTCTGGGGCCAACGTCCTGACTTTC,CASTQDRGRSGANVLTF,TRBJ2-6,TRBD1,TRBV7-2,-,17
TGTGCCAGCAGTGAAACTAGCCTCTACAATGAGCAGTTCTTC,CASSETSLYNEQFF,TRBJ2-1,-,TRBV2,-,14
TGTGCCAGCAGTGAATACGGGGGAGGGGGGATCGAGCAGTACTTC,CASSEYGGGGIEQYF,TRBJ2-7,-,TRBV25-1,-,15
TGTGCCAGCAGCCCCCGGGACAGGGGAGTTAACACTGAAGCTTTCTTT,CASSPRDRGVNTEAFF,TRBJ1-1,TRBD1,TRBV14,-,16
TGTGCCAGCAGTGGGAGGGCTAGCGGGTCGAACACCGGGGAGCTGTTTTTT,CASSGRASGSNTGELFF,TRBJ2-2,TRBD2,TRBV7-2,-,17
TGTGCCAGCAGCTTAGGGACTGTGAACACTGAAGCTTTCTTT,CASSLGTVNTEAFF,TRBJ1-1,-,TRBV11-2,few,14
TGTGCCAGCAGCTTAGGGCAGGGGAACACTGAAGCTTTCTTT,CASSLGQGNTEAFF,TRBJ1-1,-,TRBV7-6,-,14
TGTGCCAGTAGCCAACGGCCAGGCTCTAATGAAAAACTGTTTTTT,CASSQRPGSNEKLFF,TRBJ1-4,-,TRBV19,-,15
TGTGCCAGCAGCTTGGGGGACAGGGAGTTTCAGCCCCAGCATTTT,CASSLGDREFQPQHF,TRBJ1-5,TRBD1,TRBV7-2,-,15
TGTGCCAGCAGCCCGGGGTCTGGGGCCAACGTCCTGACTTTC,CASSPGSGANVLTF,TRBJ2-6,-,TRBV7-9,few,14
TGTGCCAGCAGCAAACCTGAACCCCTCCCGTGGATGGACACTGAAGCTTTCTTT,CASSKPEPLPWMDTEAFF,TRBJ1-1,-,TRBV21-1,-,18
TGTGCCAGCAGCCAAGACAGCCCAAATGCTGAAGCTTTCTTT,CASSQDSPNAEAFF,TRBJ1-1,-,TRBV14,few,14
TGTGCCAGCAGTGAAGCGGGGGACAGGTTACACCTATTTTCTAGACACGGCTACACCTTC,CASSEAGDRLHLFSRHGYTF,TRBJ1-2,TRBD1,TRBV6-1,-,20
TGCGCCAGCAGCCAAGATAAGTCGGCAGATACGCAGTATTTT,CASSQDKSADTQYF,TRBJ2-3,-,TRBV4-3,-,14
TGTGCCAGCAGCCAGGGGGACAGCACCTCGTACGAGCAGTACTTC,CASSQGDSTSYEQYF,TRBJ2-7,TRBD1,TRBV14,-,15
TGTGCCAGCAGTGAATCGGACAGTGTTAACTATGGCTACACCTTC,CASSESDSVNYGYTF,TRBJ1-2,-,TRBV25-1,-,15
TGTGCCACGACAGGCGGTAATCAGCCCCAGCATTTT,CATTGGNQPQHF,TRBJ1-5,-,TRBV28,-,12
TGTGCCAGCAGCTTTGAGGGTAGGGGGACAGATACGCAGTATTTT,CASSFEGRGTDTQYF,TRBJ2-3,-,TRBV5-4,-,15
TGTGCCAGCAGGAAAGAGGGACAGGGGGCGCGGGAGCAGTACTTC,CASRKEGQGAREQYF,TRBJ2-7,TRBD1,TRBV7-9,-,15
TGTGCCAGCAGCAGGGCCATCGAAGAGACCCAGTACTTC,CASSRAIEETQYF,TRBJ2-5,-,TRBV5-4,-,13
TGTGCCAGCAGTTATGACGTCCTCAAGAACACTGAAGCTTTCTTT,CASSYDVLKNTEAFF,TRBJ1-1,-,TRBV2,-,15